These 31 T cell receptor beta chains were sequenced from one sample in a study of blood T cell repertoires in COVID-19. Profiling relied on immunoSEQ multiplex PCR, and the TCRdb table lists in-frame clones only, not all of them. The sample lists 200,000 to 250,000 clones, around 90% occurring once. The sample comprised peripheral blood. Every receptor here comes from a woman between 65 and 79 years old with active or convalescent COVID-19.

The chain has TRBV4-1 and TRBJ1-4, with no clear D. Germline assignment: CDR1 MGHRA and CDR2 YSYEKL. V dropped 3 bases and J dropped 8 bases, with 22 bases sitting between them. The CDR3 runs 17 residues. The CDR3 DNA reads TGCGCCAGCAGCCAGGAGCCCAGCGGCAGCTATTGGGAAAAACTGTTTTTT. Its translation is CASSQEPSGSYWEKLFF.

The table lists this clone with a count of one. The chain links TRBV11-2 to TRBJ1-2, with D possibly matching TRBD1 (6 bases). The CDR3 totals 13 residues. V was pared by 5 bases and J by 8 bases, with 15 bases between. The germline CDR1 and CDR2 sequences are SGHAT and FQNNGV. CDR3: CASSPVSRGGYTF. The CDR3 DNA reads TGTGCCAGCAGCCCCGTTAGCAGGGGAGGCTACACCTTC.

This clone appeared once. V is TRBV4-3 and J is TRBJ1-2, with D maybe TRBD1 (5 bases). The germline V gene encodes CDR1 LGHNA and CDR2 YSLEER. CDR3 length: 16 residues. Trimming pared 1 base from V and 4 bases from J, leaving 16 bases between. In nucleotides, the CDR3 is TGCGCCAGCAGCCAAGCTCCCCGAGACAGAGCCTATGGCTACACCTTC. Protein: CASSQAPRDRAYGYTF.

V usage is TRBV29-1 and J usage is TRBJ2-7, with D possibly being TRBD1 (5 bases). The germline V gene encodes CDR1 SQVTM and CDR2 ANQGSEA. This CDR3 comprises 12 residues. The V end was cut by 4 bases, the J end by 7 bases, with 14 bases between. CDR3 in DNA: TGCAGCGTTGCGACCCCCCCAGGGGAGCAGTACTTC. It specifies CSVATPPGEQYF.

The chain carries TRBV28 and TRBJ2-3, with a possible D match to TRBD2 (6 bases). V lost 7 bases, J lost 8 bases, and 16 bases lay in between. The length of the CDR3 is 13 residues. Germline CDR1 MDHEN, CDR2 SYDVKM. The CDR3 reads CASTLGGMSTQYF. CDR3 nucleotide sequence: TGTGCCAGCACTTTGGGCGGGATGAGTACGCAGTATTTT. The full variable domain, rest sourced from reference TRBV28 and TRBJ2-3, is DVKVTQSSRYLVKRTGEKVFLECVQDMDHENMFWYRQDPGLGLRLIYFSYDVKMKEKGDIPEGYSVSREKKERFSLILESASTNQTSMYLCASTLGGMSTQYFGPGTRLTVL.

The CDR3 DNA is TGTGCCAGTAGGCGGGACAGTGCCTTTAGTGGGAATCAGCCCCAGCATTTT. Protein: CASRRDSAFSGNQPQHF. The chain is built from TRBV19 and TRBJ1-5; 7 nucleotides line up with TRBD1. The length of the CDR3 is 17 residues. From germline, CDR1 is LNHDA and CDR2 SQIVND (reference sequence). J was trimmed by 4 bases and V by 6 bases; bases with no gene match: 15.

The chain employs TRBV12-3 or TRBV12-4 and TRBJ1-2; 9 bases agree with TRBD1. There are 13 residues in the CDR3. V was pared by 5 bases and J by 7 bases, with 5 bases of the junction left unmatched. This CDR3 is CASSRTGESGYTF. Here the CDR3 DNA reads TGTGCCAGCAGTCGGACAGGGGAGAGTGGCTACACCTTC.

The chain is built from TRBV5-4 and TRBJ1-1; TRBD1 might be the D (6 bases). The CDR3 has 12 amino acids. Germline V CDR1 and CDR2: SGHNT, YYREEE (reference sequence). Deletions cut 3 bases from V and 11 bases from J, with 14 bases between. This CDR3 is CASSSDGGPAFF. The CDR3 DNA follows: TGTGCCAGCAGCTCCGACGGGGGGCCGGCTTTCTTT.

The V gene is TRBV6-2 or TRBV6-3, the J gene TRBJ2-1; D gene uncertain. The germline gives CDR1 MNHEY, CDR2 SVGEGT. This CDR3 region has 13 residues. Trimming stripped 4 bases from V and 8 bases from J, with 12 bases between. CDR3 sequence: CASSSGFFDEQFF. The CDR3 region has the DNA TGTGCCAGCAGTTCCGGGTTTTTCGATGAGCAGTTCTTC.

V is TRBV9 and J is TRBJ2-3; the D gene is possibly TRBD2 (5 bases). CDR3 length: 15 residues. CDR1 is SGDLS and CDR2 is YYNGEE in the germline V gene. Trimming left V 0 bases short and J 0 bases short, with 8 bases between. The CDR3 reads CASSVVGDSTDTQYF. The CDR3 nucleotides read TGTGCCAGCAGCGTAGTCGGGGATAGCACAGATACGCAGTATTTT.

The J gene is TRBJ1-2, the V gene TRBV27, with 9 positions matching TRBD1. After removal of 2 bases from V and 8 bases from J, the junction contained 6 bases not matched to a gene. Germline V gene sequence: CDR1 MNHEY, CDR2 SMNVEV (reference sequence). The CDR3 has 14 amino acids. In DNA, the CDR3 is TGTGCCAGCAGTTTACAACAGGGGGCTGGCGGCTACACCTTC. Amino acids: CASSLQQGAGGYTF.

The CDR3 reads CASSFLQGSSYEQYF. The DNA of the CDR3 is TGTGCCAGCAGTTTCCTTCAAGGGAGCTCCTACGAGCAGTACTTC. The chain recombines TRBV6-5 with TRBJ2-7; perhaps TRBD2 as D (5 bases). Deletions cut 4 bases from V and 0 bases from J, with 13 bases between. The length of the CDR3 is 15 residues. Germline V gene sequence: CDR1 MNHEY, CDR2 SVGAGI.

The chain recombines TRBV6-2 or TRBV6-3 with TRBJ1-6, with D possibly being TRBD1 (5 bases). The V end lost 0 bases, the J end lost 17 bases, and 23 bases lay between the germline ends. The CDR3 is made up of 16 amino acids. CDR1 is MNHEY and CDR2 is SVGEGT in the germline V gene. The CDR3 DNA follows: TGTGCCAGCAGTTACTCGAGGATGCCACAGGCCACCGTATTCCACTTT. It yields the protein CASSYSRMPQATVFHF.

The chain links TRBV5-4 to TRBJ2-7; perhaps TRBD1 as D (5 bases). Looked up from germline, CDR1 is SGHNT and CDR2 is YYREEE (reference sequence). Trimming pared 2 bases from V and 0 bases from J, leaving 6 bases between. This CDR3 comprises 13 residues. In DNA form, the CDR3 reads TGTGCCAGCAGCTTTACAGGCTCCTACGAGCAGTACTTC. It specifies CASSFTGSYEQYF.

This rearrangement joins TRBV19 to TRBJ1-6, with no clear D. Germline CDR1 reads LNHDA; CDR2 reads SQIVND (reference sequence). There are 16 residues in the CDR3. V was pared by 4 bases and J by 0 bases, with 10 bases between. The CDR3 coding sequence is TGTGCCAGTAGTAAAGACCTATCCTCCTATAATTCACCCCTCCACTTT. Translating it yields CASSKDLSSYNSPLHF.

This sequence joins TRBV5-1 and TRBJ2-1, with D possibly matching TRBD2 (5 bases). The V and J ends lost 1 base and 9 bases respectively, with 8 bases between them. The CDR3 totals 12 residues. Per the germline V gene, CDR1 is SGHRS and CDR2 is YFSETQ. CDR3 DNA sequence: TGCGCCAGCAGCTTGATGACTACTGAGCAGTTCTTC. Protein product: CASSLMTTEQFF.

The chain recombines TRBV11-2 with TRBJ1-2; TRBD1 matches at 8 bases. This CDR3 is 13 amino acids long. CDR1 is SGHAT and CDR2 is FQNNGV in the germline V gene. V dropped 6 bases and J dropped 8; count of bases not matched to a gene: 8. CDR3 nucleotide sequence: TGTGCCAGCAGTACGCAGGGGGCGTTCGGCTACACCTTC. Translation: CASSTQGAFGYTF. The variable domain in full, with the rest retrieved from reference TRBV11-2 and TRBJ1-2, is EAGVAQSPRYKIIEKRQSVAFWCNPISGHATLYWYQQILGQGPKLLIQFQNNGVVDDSQLPKDRFSAERLKGVDSTLKIQPAKLEDSAVYLCASSTQGAFGYTFGSGTRLTVV.

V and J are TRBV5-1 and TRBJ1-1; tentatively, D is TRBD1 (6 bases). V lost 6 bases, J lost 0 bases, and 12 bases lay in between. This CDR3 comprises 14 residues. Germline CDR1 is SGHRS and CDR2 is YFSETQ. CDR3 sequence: CASTRTELNTEAFF. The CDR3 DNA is TGCGCCAGCACCCGGACAGAATTGAACACTGAAGCTTTCTTT.

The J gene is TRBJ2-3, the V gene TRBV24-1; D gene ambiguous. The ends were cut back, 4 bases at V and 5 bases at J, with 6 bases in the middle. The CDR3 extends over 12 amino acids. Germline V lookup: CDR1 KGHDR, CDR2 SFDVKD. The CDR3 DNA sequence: TGTGCCACCAGTGAGGGCGTAGATACGCAGTATTTT. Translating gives CATSEGVDTQYF.

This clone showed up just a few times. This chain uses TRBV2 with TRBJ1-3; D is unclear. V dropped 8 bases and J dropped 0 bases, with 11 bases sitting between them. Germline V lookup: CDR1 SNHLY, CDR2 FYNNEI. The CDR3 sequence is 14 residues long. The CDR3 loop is CASGVSNSGNTIYF. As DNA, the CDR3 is TGTGCCAGCGGAGTTTCTAACTCTGGAAACACCATATATTTT.

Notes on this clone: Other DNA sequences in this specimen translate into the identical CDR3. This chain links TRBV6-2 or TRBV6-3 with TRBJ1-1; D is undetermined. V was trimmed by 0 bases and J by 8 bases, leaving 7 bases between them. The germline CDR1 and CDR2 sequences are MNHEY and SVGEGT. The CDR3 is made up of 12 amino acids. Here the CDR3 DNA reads TGTGCCAGCAGTTACTCTTGGCGGGAAGCTTTCTTT. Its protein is CASSYSWREAFF.

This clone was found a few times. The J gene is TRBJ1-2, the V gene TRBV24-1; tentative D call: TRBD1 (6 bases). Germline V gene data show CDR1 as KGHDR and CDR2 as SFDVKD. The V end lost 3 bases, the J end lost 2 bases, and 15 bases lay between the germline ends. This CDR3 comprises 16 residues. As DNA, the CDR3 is TGTGCCACCAGTGATGGGGGAGGGGGTGAGAACTATGGCTACACCTTC. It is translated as CATSDGGGGENYGYTF.

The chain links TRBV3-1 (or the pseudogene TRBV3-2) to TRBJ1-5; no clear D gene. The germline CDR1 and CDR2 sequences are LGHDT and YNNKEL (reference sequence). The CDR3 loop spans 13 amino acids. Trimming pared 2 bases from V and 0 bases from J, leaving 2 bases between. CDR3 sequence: CASSQYSNQPQHF. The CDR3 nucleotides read TGTGCCAGCAGCCAATATAGCAATCAGCCCCAGCATTTT.

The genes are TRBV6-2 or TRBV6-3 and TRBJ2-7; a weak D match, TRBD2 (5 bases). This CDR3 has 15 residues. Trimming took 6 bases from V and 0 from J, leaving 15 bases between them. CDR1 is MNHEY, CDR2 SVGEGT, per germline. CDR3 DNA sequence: TGTGCCAGCAGCCCCCGCGGGCGGAGCTCCTACGAGCAGTACTTC. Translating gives CASSPRGRSSYEQYF.

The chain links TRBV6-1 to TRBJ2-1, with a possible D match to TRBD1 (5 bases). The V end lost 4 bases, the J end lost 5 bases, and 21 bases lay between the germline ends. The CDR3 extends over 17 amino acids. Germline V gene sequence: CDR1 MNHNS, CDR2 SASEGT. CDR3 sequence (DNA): TGTGCCAGCAGTGCAACCAGTGCTAGGGGCCCTAACAATGAGCAGTTCTTC. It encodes CASSATSARGPNNEQFF.

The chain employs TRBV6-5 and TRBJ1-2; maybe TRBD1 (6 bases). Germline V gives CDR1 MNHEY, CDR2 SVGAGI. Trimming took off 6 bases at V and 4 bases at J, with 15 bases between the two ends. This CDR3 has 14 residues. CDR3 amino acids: CASSRLQGSYGYTF. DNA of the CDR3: TGTGCCAGCAGCAGACTACAGGGCAGCTATGGCTACACCTTC.

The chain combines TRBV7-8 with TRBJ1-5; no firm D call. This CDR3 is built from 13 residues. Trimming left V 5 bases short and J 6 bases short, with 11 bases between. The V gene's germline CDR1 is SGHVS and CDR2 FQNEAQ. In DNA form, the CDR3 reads TGTGCCAGCAGCCCCCCTGGAGGTCAGCCCCAGCATTTT. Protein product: CASSPPGGQPQHF.

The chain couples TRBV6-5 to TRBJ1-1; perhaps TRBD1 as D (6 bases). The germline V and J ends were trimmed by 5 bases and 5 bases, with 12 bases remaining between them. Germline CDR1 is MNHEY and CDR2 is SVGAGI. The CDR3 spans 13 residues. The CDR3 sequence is CASSQGSGTEAFF. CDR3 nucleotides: TGTGCCAGCAGTCAGGGGTCGGGGACTGAAGCTTTCTTT.

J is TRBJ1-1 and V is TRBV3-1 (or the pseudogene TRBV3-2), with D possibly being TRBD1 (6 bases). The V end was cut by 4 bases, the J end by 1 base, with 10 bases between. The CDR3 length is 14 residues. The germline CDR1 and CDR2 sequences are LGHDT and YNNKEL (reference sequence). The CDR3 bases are TGTGCCAGCAGCCTTAGACAGGAGAACACTGAAGCTTTCTTT. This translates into CASSLRQENTEAFF.

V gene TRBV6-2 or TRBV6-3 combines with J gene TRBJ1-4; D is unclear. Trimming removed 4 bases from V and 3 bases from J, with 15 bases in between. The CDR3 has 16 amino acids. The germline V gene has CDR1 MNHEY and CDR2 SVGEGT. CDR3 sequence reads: CASSSLDRRANEKLFF. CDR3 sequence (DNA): TGTGCCAGCAGTTCCCTAGACCGGAGAGCTAATGAAAAACTGTTTTTT.

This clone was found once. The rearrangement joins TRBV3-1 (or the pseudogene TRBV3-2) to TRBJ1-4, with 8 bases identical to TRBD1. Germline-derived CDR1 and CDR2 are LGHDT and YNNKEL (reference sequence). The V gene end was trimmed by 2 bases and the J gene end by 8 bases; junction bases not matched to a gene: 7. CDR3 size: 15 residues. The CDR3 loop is CASSQLTGVIEKLFF. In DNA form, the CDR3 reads TGTGCCAGCAGCCAATTGACAGGGGTTATCGAAAAACTGTTTTTT.